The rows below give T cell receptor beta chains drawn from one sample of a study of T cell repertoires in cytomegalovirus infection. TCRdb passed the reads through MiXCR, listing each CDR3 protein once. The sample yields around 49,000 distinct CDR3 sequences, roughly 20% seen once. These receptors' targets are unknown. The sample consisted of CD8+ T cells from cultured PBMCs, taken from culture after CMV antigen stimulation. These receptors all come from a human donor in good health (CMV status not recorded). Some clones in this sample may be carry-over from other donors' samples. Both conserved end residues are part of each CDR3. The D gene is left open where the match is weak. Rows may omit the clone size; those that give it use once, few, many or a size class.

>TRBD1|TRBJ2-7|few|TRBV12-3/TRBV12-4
TGTGCCAGCAGGGGGACAGTCCGAAGCTCCTACGAGCAGTACTTC
CASRGTVRSSYEQYF
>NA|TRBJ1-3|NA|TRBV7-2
TGTGCCAGCAGCCCAAGTGGAGGGATTGGAAACACCATATATTTT
CASSPSGGIGNTIYF
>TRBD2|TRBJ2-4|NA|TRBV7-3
TGTGCCAGCAGCCCCTACGGGGGGGAAGGCGGCATTCAGTACTTC
CASSPYGGEGGIQYF
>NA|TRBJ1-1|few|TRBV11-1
TGTGCCAGCAGCTTCCGCAGGGAAGACACTGAAGCTTTCTTT
CASSFRREDTEAFF
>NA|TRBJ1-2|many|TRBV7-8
TGTGCCAGCAGCTTACGGGGGGCGTATTGGGGCTACACCTTC
CASSLRGAYWGYTF
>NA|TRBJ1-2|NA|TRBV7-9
TGTGCCAGCCGGAAAGACGTGTATGGCTACACCTTC
CASRKDVYGYTF
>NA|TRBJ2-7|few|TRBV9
TGTGCCAGCAGCCAGGGAGTAGGGTACGAGCAGTACTTC
CASSQGVGYEQYF
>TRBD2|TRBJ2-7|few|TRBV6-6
TGTGCCAGCAACCTAGCGGGAGCCTCCTACGAGCAGTACTTC
CASNLAGASYEQYF
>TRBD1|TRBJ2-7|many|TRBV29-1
TGCAGCGTTGTGACAGGGAATCTGTACGAGCAGTACTTC
CSVVTGNLYEQYF
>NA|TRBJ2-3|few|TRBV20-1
TGCAGTGCCAACCGGGAGCCTTCTTATACGCAGTATTTT
CSANREPSYTQYF
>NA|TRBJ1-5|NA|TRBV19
TGTGCCAGTAGGGACTCCGCCGGGGCTTCTAATCAGCCCCAGCATTTT
CASRDSAGASNQPQHF
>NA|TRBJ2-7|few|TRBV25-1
TGTGCCAGCAGTGGACCTCGACAAGCTCAGCACTCCTACGAGCAGTACTTC
CASSGPRQAQHSYEQYF
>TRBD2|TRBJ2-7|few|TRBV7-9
TGTGCCAGCAGCCTCGACCGGACTAGCGGGGCAGGCGAGCAGTACTTC
CASSLDRTSGAGEQYF
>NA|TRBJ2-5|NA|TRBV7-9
TGTGCCAGCAGGCCAGCCGGGAAAAAAGAGACCCAGTACTTC
CASRPAGKKETQYF
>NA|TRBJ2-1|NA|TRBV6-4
TGTGCCAGCAGTACGCATGAGCAGTTCTTC
CASSTHEQFF
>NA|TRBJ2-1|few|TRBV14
TGTGCCAGCAGCCAAGCAAGGGGCTCCTACAATGAGCAGTTCTTC
CASSQARGSYNEQFF
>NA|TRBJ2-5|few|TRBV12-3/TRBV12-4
TGTGCCAGCACCCGGGACACCCTGAGGACCCAGTACTTC
CASTRDTLRTQYF
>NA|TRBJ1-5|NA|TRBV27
TGTGCCAGCAGTCCACTCGTGGCGTCCAATCAGCCCCAGCATTTT
CASSPLVASNQPQHF
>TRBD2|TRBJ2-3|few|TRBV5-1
TGCGCCAGCAGCTGGGGACTAGCGGGGGACACAGATACGCAGTATTTT
CASSWGLAGDTDTQYF
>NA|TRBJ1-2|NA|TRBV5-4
TGTGCCAGCAGCTCGGGGGACGGCTTAAGGACCTTC
CASSSGDGLRTF
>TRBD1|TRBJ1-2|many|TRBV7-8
TGTGCCAGCAGCCCTATCCCACAGGGACAGATTTCGGATGGCTACACCTTC
CASSPIPQGQISDGYTF
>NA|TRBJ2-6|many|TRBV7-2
TGTGCCAGCAGCTTAGCAGTCTTCAGCTCTGGGGCCAACGTCCTGACTTTC
CASSLAVFSSGANVLTF
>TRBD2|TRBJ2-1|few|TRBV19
TGTGCCAGTAAAGGTCAAAGGACTAGCCAAACTTACAATGAGCAGTTCTTC
CASKGQRTSQTYNEQFF
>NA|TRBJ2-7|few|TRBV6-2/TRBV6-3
TGTGCCAGCAGTCTGGAGGGGGGCTACGAGCAGTACTTC
CASSLEGGYEQYF
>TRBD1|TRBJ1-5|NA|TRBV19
TGTGCCAGTAGCGGGACAGGGAATCAGCCCCAGCATTTT
CASSGTGNQPQHF
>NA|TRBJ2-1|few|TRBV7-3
TGTGCCAGCAGCGAGTTTGGGGGCTACAATGAGCAGTTCTTC
CASSEFGGYNEQFF
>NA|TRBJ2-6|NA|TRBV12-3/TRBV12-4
TGTGCCAGCTCTGGGGCCAACGTCCTGACTTTC
CASSGANVLTF
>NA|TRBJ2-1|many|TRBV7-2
TGTGCCAGCAGCCGGAGGGGCAGCTTTAGCATGGATGAGCAGTTCTTC
CASSRRGSFSMDEQFF
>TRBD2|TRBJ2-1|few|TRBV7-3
TGTGCCAGCAGCTTAGGGCCCGGAGCGGGACGCTCCTACAATGAGCAGTTCTTC
CASSLGPGAGRSYNEQFF
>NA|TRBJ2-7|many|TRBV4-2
TGTGCCAGCAGCCAAGATCAGGGTGCATCCTACGAGCAGTACTTC
CASSQDQGASYEQYF
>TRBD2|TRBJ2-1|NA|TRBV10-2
TGCGCCAGCAGTGAGTCCCGCGGGGGGGCCGACAATGAGCAGTTCTTC
CASSESRGGADNEQFF
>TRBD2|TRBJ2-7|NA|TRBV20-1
TGCAGTGCCGCCGGGACTAGGGACTACGAGCAGTACTTC
CSAAGTRDYEQYF
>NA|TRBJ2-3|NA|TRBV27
TGTGCCAGCAGTCCACAGGCCATGGGATGGTCAGATACGCAGTATTTT
CASSPQAMGWSDTQYF
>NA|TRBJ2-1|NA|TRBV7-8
TGTGCCAGCAGCCCTACGGGAGTACACAATGTGCAGTTCTTC
CASSPTGVHNVQFF
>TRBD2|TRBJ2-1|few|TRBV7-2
TGTGCCAGCAGCTTCGAAAGGGACTACTACAATGAGCAGTTCTTC
CASSFERDYYNEQFF
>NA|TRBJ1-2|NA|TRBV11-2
TGTGCCAGCAGCCCTCTCCTACAAACTATTATTCCAGGGGAGAAGCGGAACTATGGCTACACCTTC
CASSPLLQTIIPGEKRNYGYTF
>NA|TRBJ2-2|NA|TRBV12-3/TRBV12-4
TGTGCCAGCGGCACCACCTGGGACGCCGAGCGTGACGGGGAGCTGTTTTTT
CASGTTWDAERDGELFF
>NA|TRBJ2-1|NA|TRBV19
TGTGCCAGTAGTATAGGGGAGCGGAGCTTCTACAATGAGCAGTTCTTC
CASSIGERSFYNEQFF
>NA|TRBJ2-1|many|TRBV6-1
TGTGCCAGCAGTGAACGGGGCAGCAATGAGCAGTTCTTC
CASSERGSNEQFF
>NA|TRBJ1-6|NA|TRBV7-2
TGTGCCAGCAGCCTAGGGTCGTTGGGGGGACCTAATTCACCCCTCCACTTT
CASSLGSLGGPNSPLHF
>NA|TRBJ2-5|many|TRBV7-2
TGTGCCAGCAGCTTAGATCAGCAAGAGACCCAGTACTTC
CASSLDQQETQYF
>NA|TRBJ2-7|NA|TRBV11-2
TGTGCCAGCAGCTGGGAGACTAGTTTTCACGAGCAGTACTTC
CASSWETSFHEQYF
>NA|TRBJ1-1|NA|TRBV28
TGTGCCAGCAGTTTTGCCTTCCTCATGAACACTGAAGCTTTCTTT
CASSFAFLMNTEAFF
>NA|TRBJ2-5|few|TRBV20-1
TGCAGTGCTAGAGGGAGAGAGAGGGAGAGTTACCAAGAGACCCAGTACTTC
CSARGRERESYQETQYF
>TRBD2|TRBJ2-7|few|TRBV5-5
TGTGCCAGCAGCTTGACAGGACTAGCGGTCTACGAGCAGTACTTC
CASSLTGLAVYEQYF
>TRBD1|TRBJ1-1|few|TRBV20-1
TGCAGTGCTAGTAAGTCGACAGGGGGTATTAACACTGAAGCTTTCTTT
CSASKSTGGINTEAFF